Listed below are T cell receptor beta chains from one sample, sequenced in a study of cytomegalovirus exposure and HLA in healthy donors. Data came from immunoSEQ multiplex PCR; TCRdb stores just in-frame clones and leaves some out. Here the sample spans tens of thousands of clones, about three quarters being singletons. Sequencing was done on a sample of PBMCs. These receptors all stem from a woman aged 35 to 49 in good health and CMV-seropositive. The CDR3 runs from the conserved cysteine through the conserved F or W. The D gene is left open where the match is weak. Size values are once, few and many counts, or a class for expanded clones, and some rows have none.

>NA|TRBV6-5|NA|TRBJ2-2
TGTGCCAGCAGCTTCCTCACCGGGGAGCTGTTTTTT
CASSFLTGELFF
>NA|TRBV4-1|few|TRBJ1-6
TGCGCCAGCAGCCAAAGGGAGATGGATTCACCCCTCCACTTT
CASSQREMDSPLHF
>TRBD1|TRBV6-6|NA|TRBJ2-1
TGTGCCAGCAGTTACCCCACCGGACAGGGAAACAATGAGCAGTTCTTC
CASSYPTGQGNNEQFF
>TRBD2|TRBV5-3|NA|TRBJ2-5
TGTGCCAGAAGCCCCACTAGCGAGCCCCCACAAGAGACCCAGTACTTC
CARSPTSEPPQETQYF
>NA|TRBV5-1|NA|TRBJ2-2
TGCGCCAGCAGATCGGTAGGGGGCGCCGCCGGGAGAGGGGAGCTGTTTTTT
CASRSVGGAAGRGELFF
>NA|TRBV6-6|NA|TRBJ1-3
TGTGCCAGCACCAAACTCAGGGATTCTGGAAACACCATATATTTT
CASTKLRDSGNTIYF
>TRBD1|TRBV5-4|NA|TRBJ1-4
TGTGCCAGCAGCTTGAAAGGGGGCCATGAAAAACTGTTTTTT
CASSLKGGHEKLFF
>NA|TRBV7-6|NA|TRBJ2-7
TGTGCCAGTAGCTTAGTTAGCAACGAGCAGTACTTC
CASSLVSNEQYF
>TRBD2|TRBV11-2|NA|TRBJ2-3
TGTGCCAGCAGCTTGGGACTAGCGGGATTTAGCACAGATACGCAGTATTTT
CASSLGLAGFSTDTQYF
>NA|TRBV28|NA|TRBJ2-7
TGTGCCAGCAAAATAGGAGGGGCGAGCTCCTACGAGCAGTACTTC
CASKIGGASSYEQYF
>TRBD2|TRBV15|NA|TRBJ2-1
TGTGCCACCAGCGAGGGGGCGGGAGGGGGCAATGAGCAGTTCTTC
CATSEGAGGGNEQFF
>NA|TRBV18|NA|TRBJ2-7
TGTGCCAGCTCACCACTTCTGGCTAGCGCTTCATCTATCTACGAGCAGTACTTC
CASSPLLASASSIYEQYF
>TRBD2|TRBV27|NA|TRBJ2-1
TGTGCCAGCAGTTTTTGGGGGGGACTAGCGACCACCAATGAGCAGTTCTTC
CASSFWGGLATTNEQFF
>NA|TRBV14|NA|TRBJ1-6
TGTGCCAGCAATGGCAGGGACTATTCACCCCTCCACTTT
CASNGRDYSPLHF
>NA|TRBV28|NA|TRBJ2-3
TGTGCCAGCAGTTTACTCCGGACATGGGGATTCACAGATACGCAGTATTTT
CASSLLRTWGFTDTQYF
>TRBD1|TRBV14|NA|TRBJ2-7
TGTGCCAGCAGCCAAGATGCCTTTTACAGGGGAAACCCCTACGAGCAGTACTTC
CASSQDAFYRGNPYEQYF
>TRBD1|TRBV11-2|NA|TRBJ2-7
TGTGCCAGCAGCAGGACAGGCTACTACGAGCAGTACTTC
CASSRTGYYEQYF
>TRBD2|TRBV6-4|NA|TRBJ2-1
TGTGCCAGCAGTGTCCTAGCGGGAGGGGGGGATGAGCAGTTCTTC
CASSVLAGGGDEQFF
>TRBD2|TRBV7-8|NA|TRBJ2-7
TGTGCCAGCAGTTACCATCGGACTAGCGCAGGGCAGTACGAGCAGTACTTC
CASSYHRTSAGQYEQYF
>TRBD2|TRBV6-6|NA|TRBJ2-7
TGTGCCAGCAGTTCCGGGACTAGGTTCGACTACGAGCAGTACTTC
CASSSGTRFDYEQYF
>NA|TRBV2|NA|TRBJ2-5
TGTGCCAGCAGGGGGGACTCGCAATGGGAGACCCAGTACTTC
CASRGDSQWETQYF
>NA|TRBV6-5|NA|TRBJ2-7
TGTGCCAGCAGTATAGAGCGGGCTGGCTACGAGCAGTACTTC
CASSIERAGYEQYF
>NA|TRBV4-3|NA|TRBJ2-3
TGCGCCAGCAGCCAAGCCTTTAGTACAGATACGCAGTATTTT
CASSQAFSTDTQYF
>TRBD1|TRBV7-8|NA|TRBJ1-1
TGTGCCAGCAGCCCGGCGAAGCGGACAGGCGTTATTAAAAACACTGAAGCTTTCTTT
CASSPAKRTGVIKNTEAFF
>TRBD2|TRBV11-3|NA|TRBJ2-2
TGTGCCAGCAGCTTAGGCGGGAGGAACACCGGGGAGCTGTTTTTT
CASSLGGRNTGELFF
>NA|TRBV14|NA|TRBJ2-7
TGTGCCAGCAGCCAATCCCTTGGGGTCGCGGAGGACTACGAGCAGTACTTC
CASSQSLGVAEDYEQYF
>TRBD2|TRBV5-5|NA|TRBJ2-2
TGTGCCAGCAGCTGGGGGACTACGAACACCGGGGAGCTGTTTTTT
CASSWGTTNTGELFF
>TRBD2|TRBV29-1|NA|TRBJ2-3
TGCAGCGTTGGCGCGGGAGGGAGCAGGGGCACAGATACGCAGTATTTT
CSVGAGGSRGTDTQYF
>TRBD1|TRBV7-8|NA|TRBJ1-2
TGTGCCAGCAGCTCAACCGGGACAGGGGTTGCCTACACCTTC
CASSSTGTGVAYTF
>NA|TRBV9|NA|TRBJ2-7
TGTGCCAGCAGCCTTTCCTCTGGGCAGATCTACGAGCAGTACTTC
CASSLSSGQIYEQYF
>TRBD2|TRBV9|NA|TRBJ2-1
TGTGCCAGCAGCGTAGTTCGGGCGGGAGGATACAATGAGCAGTTCTTC
CASSVVRAGGYNEQFF
>NA|TRBV19|NA|TRBJ2-5
TGTGCCAGTAGTATTTGGATTGCTAGCCAAGAGACCCAGTACTTC
CASSIWIASQETQYF
>NA|TRBV28|NA|TRBJ1-5
TGTGCCAGCAGTTTCCGAAATCGGGACACTAAGACTCAGCCCCAGCATTTT
CASSFRNRDTKTQPQHF
>NA|TRBV27|NA|TRBJ2-7
TGTGCCAGCAGCGAAAACCAGCGGGCCCCCTACGAGCAGTACTTC
CASSENQRAPYEQYF
>TRBD2|TRBV6-5|few|TRBJ2-7
TGTGCAAGTGGCCTAGCGGGATTGTCCTCCTACGAGCAGTACTTC
CASGLAGLSSYEQYF
>TRBD1|TRBV9|NA|TRBJ2-3
TGTGCCAGCAGCGTAGCGGCGACAGGGGTTTATACAGATACGCAGTATTTT
CASSVAATGVYTDTQYF
>TRBD1|TRBV6-5|NA|TRBJ2-7
TGTGCCAGCAGCTCATCGGGACAGGGGTCCTACGAGCAGTACTTC
CASSSSGQGSYEQYF
>NA|TRBV4-3|few|TRBJ2-7
TGCGCCAGCAGCCAAGTACAGGGAGAGCAGTACTTC
CASSQVQGEQYF
>TRBD2|TRBV7-2|NA|TRBJ2-3
TGTGCCAGCAGTTTGATAGCGGGAGTTGGCGGAGATACGCAGTATTTT
CASSLIAGVGGDTQYF
>NA|TRBV15|NA|TRBJ2-7
TGTGCCACCAGCAGAGATTCGGCGGACAGAACCTACGAGCAGTACTTC
CATSRDSADRTYEQYF